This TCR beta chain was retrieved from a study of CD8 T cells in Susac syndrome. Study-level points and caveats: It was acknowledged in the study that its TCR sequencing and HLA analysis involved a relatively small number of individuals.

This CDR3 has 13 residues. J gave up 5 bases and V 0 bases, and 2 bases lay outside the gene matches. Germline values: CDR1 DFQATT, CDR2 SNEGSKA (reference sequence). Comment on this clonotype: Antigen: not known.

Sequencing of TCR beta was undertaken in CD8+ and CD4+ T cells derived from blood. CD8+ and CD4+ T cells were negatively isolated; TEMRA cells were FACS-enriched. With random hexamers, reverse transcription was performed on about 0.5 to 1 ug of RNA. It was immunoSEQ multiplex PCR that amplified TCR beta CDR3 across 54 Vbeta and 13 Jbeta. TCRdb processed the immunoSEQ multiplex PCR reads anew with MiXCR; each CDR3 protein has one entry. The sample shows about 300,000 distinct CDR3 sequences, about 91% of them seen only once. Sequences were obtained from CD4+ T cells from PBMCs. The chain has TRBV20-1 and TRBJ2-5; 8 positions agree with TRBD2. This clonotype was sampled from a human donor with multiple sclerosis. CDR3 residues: CSAREGGRETQYF. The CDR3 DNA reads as TGCAGTGCTAGAGAAGGCGGGAGGGAGACCCAGTACTTC.